This TCR beta chain was identified in a study of blood T cell repertoires in COVID-19. Study summary: Acute-phase and convalescent COVID-19 samples originated in the United States, Italy and Spain. PBMCs, B-cell-depleted T cells, or T cells provided the cDNA or gDNA that made up the material.

Trimming removed 5 bases from V and 7 bases from J, with 11 bases in between. The germline CDR1 and CDR2 sequences are SNHLY and FYNNEI. The CDR3 is 12 amino acids. In the source study's methods: Amplified reference gene primers provided the basis for estimating nucleated cell counts. The table came from immunoSEQ multiplex PCR; TCRdb's copy has only in-frame clones and leaves some out. V and J calls and clone size are given by that table; D and trimming were obtained from the DNA. The table lists several thousand clones, 90% of them singletons. The sequence was obtained from a man aged 55-75 years with acute or convalescent COVID-19. The chain couples TRBV2 to TRBJ1-2, with D maybe TRBD1 (5 bases). The sequenced material came from peripheral blood. The CDR3 sequence is CASSQGIIGYTF. DNA of the CDR3: TGTGCCAGCAGTCAGGGTATTATTGGCTACACCTTC.